The text below deals with one TCR beta chain. This receptor's antigen is unknown. Nothing much larger sits one base from this clone, and base qualities are not available. Explained via the paper, the time point label denotes: blood 2 weeks post-SBRT. The treatment or condition label here, explained by the study, means: 15 Gy SBRT to primary tumor, nephrectomy 4 weeks later. To track tumor-enriched clonotypes, serial peripheral blood was sampled from radiation-treated patients at baseline and at 2 weeks and 4 weeks after SBRT. Every patient had renal cell carcinoma of clear cell pathology. Genomic DNA for TCR sequencing was prepared using the QIAamp DNA Blood Mini Kit (Qiagen). The analyses included only samples that passed all quality control checks. The record originates from a study of radiation and T cells in renal cell carcinoma (dated by TCRdb to 2020 to 2021). Some background on the complete study: Samples were obtained from a clinical trial, in which 15 Gy stereotactic body radiation therapy was delivered to primary renal cell carcinomas and nephrectomy was performed 4 weeks later. In the approximately 57 samples combined, 4 million to 5 million unique CDR3 nucleotide sequences were found, encoding 2.5 million or so unique CDR3 amino acid sequences. A total of around 50 samples underwent TCR beta sequencing, made up of approximately 26 tumors and about 27 peripheral blood samples.

V is reduced by 0 bases and J by 0 bases, leaving a spacing of 7 bases between them. From a lookup of the germline V gene, CDR1 and CDR2 are SGHRS and YFSETQ. Inclusive of the bounding cysteine and phenylalanine, the CDR3 is 16 residues long. CDR3 DNA only is kept here, 48 bases in frame from base 1. General study outcomes and caveats: Effects of radiation dose or scheduling on the TCR repertoire could not be addressed with the single-armed trial design. In blood, the top tumor clonotypes increased between baseline and 2 weeks post-radiation and then shrank by 4 weeks, which suggests that tumor-resident clones expanded only transiently. Dynamics of the blood repertoire were not tracked past 4 weeks after treatment. Because no pretreatment tumor biopsies were available, whether clonotypes were present in the tumor at baseline could not be determined.

The immunoSEQ kit was used, according to the manufacturer's recommendations, to generate TCR beta libraries from genomic DNA. To prepare libraries, a first multiplex PCR with proprietary primers was run, followed by a second PCR that added unique barcodes, and a bead cleanup was done after each round. Each sample batch included a kit-provided positive control reaction and a negative control reaction. The final libraries were assessed on an Agilent 4200 TapeStation D1000 ScreenTape, pooled by volume, and quantified by qPCR. Sequencing was performed on an Illumina NextSeq500 using a MidOutput 150-cycle cartridge, with 156 Read1 cycles, 15 Index1 cycles, and the kit custom primers. The pooled library was loaded at roughly 0.96 pM, with a roughly 20% PhiX control spiked in. Per the authors' processing: The vendor-processed data were analyzed in R, and a clonotype was defined as all T cells that share the same CDR3 nucleotide sequence. For clone abundance analyses, frequencies were normalized to the 10,000 most abundant clones in each sample. Public T cell clones, which averaged fewer than five per sample, were excluded before analysis. Tumor-enriched clonotypes and baseline blood-enriched clonotypes were defined as those with an abundance difference of at least 32-fold between compartments. A beta-binomial differential abundance model was applied to find clonotypes that expanded or contracted between blood time points. Tumor-blood repertoire similarity was measured with the Baroni-Urbani and Buser coefficient, and group comparisons used two-tailed Wilcoxon tests in R. Sourced from immuneACCESS, this table was stored by TCRdb with only in-frame sequences that have V and J called. A share of the clones is absent; for the studies checked, an unresolved V gene accounts for under half, and the remainder has no known explanation. Clonal size and the V and J genes are those of that table, whereas D and trimming came from the DNA. This sample has 150,000 to 160,000 clones in its table, and about nine tenths of those were observed once. 10% to 15% of the sample rests with the top ten.

The sequenced sample was blood, obtained from a patient whose treatment included radiotherapy and nephrectomy. The V and J genes are TRBV5-1 and TRBJ1-6, with the D gene not confidently named. The receptor comes from a woman aged 45-65 years with renal cell carcinoma. The CDR3 reads CASSLVKSSYNSPLHF. The DNA sequence is TGCGCCAGCAGCTTGGTCAAGAGCTCCTATAATTCACCCCTCCACTTT.